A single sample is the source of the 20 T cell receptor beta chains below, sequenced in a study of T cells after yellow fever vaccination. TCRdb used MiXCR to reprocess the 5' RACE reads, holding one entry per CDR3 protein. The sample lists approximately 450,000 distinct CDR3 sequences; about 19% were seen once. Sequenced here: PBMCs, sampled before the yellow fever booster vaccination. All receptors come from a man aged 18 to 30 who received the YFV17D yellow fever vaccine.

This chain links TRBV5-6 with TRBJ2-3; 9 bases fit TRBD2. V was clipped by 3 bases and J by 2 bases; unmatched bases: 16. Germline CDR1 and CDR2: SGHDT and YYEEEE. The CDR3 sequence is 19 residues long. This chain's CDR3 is CASSWGTSGPYINTDTQYF. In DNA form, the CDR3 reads TGTGCCAGCAGCTGGGGCACTAGCGGGCCTTACATAAACACAGATACGCAGTATTTT.

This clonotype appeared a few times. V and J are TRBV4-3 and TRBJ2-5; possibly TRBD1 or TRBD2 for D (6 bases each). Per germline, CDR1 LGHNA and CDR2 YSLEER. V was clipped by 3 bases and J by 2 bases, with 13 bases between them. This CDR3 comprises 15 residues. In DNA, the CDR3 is TGCGCCAGCAGCCACCAACAGGGAGGACAAGAGACCCAGTACTTC. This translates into CASSHQQGGQETQYF.

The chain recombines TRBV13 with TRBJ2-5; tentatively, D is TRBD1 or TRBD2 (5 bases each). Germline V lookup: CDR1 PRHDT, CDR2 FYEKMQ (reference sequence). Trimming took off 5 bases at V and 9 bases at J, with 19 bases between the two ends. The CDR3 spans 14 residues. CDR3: CASSKPQVVGAQYF. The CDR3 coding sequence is TGTGCCAGCAGCAAGCCTCAGGTGGTGGGGGCCCAGTACTTC.

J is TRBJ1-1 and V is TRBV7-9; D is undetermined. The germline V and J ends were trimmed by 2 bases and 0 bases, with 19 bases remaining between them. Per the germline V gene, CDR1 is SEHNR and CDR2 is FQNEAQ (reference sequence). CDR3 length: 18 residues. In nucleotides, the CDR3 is TGTGCCAGCAGCTTAATAAGACTCGGACCTTTCATGAACACTGAAGCTTTCTTT. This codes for CASSLIRLGPFMNTEAFF.

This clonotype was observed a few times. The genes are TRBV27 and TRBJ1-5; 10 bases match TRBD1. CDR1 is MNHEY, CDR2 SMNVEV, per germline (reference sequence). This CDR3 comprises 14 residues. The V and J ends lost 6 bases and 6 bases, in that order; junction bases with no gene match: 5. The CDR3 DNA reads TGTGCCAGCAGCTCGGACAGGGGGGTTCAGCCCCAGCATTTT. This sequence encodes CASSSDRGVQPQHF.

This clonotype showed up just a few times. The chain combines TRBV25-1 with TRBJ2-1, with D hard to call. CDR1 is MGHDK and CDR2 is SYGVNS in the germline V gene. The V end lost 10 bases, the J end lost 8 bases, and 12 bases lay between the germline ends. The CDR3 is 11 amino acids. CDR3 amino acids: CATRTTDEQFF. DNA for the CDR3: TGTGCCACCAGAACTACGGATGAGCAGTTCTTC.

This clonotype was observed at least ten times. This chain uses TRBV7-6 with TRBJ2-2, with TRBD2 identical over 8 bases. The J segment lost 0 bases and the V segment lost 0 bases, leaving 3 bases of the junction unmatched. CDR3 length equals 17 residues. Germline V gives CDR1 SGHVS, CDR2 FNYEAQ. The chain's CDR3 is CASSLAGGAANTGELFF. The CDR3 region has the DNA TGTGCCAGCAGCTTAGCCGGGGGGGCCGCGAACACCGGGGAGCTGTTTTTT. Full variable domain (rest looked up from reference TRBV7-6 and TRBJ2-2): GAGVSQSPRYKVTKRGQDVALRCDPISGHVSLYWYRQALGQGPEFLTYFNYEAQQDKSGLPNDRFSAERPEGSISTLTIQRTEQRDSAMYRCASSLAGGAANTGELFFGEGSRLTVL.

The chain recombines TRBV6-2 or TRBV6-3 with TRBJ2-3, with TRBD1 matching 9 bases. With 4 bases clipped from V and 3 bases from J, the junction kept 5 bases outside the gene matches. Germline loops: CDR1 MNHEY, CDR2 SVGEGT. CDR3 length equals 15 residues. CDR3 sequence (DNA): TGTGCCAGCAGTTCTCCGGGACAGGGAACAGATACGCAGTATTTT. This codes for CASSSPGQGTDTQYF.

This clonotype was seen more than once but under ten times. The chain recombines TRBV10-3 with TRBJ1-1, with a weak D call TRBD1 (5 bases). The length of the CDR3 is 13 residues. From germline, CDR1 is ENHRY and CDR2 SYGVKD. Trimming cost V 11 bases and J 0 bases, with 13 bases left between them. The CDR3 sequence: CASQTAMNTEAFF. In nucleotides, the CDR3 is TGTGCCTCCCAGACAGCCATGAACACTGAAGCTTTCTTT.

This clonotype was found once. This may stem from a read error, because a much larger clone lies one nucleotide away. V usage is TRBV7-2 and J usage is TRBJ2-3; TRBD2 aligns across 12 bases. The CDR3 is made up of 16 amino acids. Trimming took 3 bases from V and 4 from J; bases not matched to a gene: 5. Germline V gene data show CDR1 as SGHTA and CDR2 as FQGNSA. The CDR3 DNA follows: TGTGCCAGCAGCTTCTCTAGCGGGGGGGCCGCAGATACGCAGTATTTT. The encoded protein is CASSFSSGGAADTQYF.

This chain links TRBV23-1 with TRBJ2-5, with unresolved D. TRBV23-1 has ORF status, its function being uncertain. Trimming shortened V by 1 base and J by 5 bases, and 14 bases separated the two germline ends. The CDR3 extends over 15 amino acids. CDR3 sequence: CASSQCARGIETQYF. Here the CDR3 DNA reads TGCGCCAGCAGTCAATGTGCGCGAGGTATCGAGACCCAGTACTTC.

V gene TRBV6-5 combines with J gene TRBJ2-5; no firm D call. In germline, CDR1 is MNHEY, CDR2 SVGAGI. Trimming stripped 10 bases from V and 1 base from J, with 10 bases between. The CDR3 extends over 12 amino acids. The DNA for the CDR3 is TGTGCCATCCGGAGTCCCCAAGAGACCCAGTACTTC. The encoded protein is CAIRSPQETQYF.

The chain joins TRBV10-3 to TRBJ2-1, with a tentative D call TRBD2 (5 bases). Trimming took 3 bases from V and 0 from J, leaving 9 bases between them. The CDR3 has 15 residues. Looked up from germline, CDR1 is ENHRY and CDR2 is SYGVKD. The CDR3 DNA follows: TGTGCCATCAGTGACGGGGATAGCTCCTACAATGAGCAGTTCTTC. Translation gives CAISDGDSSYNEQFF.

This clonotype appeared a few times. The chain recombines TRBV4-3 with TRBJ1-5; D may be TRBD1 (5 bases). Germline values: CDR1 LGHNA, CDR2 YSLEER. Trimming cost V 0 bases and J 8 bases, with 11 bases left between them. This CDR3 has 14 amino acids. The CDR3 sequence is CASSQDRGGEPQHF. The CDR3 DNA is TGCGCCAGCAGCCAAGATCGCGGAGGGGAGCCCCAGCATTTT.

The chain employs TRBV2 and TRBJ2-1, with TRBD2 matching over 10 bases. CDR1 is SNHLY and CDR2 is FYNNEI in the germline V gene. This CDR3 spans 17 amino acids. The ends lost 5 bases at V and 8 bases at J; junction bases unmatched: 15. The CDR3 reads CASSLPITSGAVDEQFF. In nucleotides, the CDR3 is TGTGCCAGCAGTCTCCCGATTACTAGCGGGGCGGTGGATGAGCAGTTCTTC.

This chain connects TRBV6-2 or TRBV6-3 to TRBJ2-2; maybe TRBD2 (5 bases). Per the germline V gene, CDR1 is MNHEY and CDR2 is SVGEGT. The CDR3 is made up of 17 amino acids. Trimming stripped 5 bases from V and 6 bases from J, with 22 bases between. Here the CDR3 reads CASSPPPGKGLAGELFF. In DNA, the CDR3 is TGTGCCAGCAGTCCGCCCCCCGGGAAGGGCTTAGCCGGGGAGCTGTTTTTT.

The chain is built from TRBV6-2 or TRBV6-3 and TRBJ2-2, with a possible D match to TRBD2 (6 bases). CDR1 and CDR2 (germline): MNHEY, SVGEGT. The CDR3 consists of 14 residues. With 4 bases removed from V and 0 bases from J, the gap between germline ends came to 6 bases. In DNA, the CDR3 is TGTGCCAGCAGTTGGGGGGCGAACACCGGGGAGCTGTTTTTT. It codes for CASSWGANTGELFF.

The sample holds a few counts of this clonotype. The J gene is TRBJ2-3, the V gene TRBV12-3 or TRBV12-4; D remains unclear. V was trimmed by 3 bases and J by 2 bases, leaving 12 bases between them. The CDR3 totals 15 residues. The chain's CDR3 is CASSFDWRYTDTQYF. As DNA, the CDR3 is TGTGCCAGCAGTTTTGACTGGCGATACACAGATACGCAGTATTTT.

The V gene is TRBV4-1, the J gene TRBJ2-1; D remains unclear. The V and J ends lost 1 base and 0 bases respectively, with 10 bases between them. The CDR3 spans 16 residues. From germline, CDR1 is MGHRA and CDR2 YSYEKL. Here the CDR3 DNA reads TGCGCCAGCAGCCAAGTCGGTAGAAGCTCCTACAATGAGCAGTTCTTC. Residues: CASSQVGRSSYNEQFF.

CDR3 DNA: TGTGCTAGTGGTGTAACAGGGAGGGGAACCCAAGAGACCCAGTACTTC. This gives the protein CASGVTGRGTQETQYF. The V gene is TRBV12-5, the J gene TRBJ2-5, with a weak D call TRBD2 (7 bases). The CDR3 is 16 amino acids. V dropped 5 bases and J dropped 1 base, with 17 bases sitting between them. Germline V CDR1 and CDR2: LGHNT, FRNRAP.